The present entry profiles one T cell receptor beta chain with its context. No antigen is known for it. Measured with immunoSEQ multiplex PCR; TCRdb has only the in-frame clones, and not every one. The data show about 74,000 clones, approximately 84% seen once. Germline V gene sequence: CDR1 SGHRS, CDR2 YFSETQ. The ends were cut back, 2 bases at V and 10 bases at J, with 16 bases in the middle. The CDR3 extends over 14 amino acids. These data originate in a study of T cells in localized non-small cell lung cancer. Study results and limitations: When the top 100 tumor clones were examined, a median about 60 of them also appeared in the adjacent lung, which was paired and uninvolved. Clonality peaked in uninvolved adjacent lung rather than tumor.

The TCR was taken from a female donor aged 60 or older with stage I lung adenocarcinoma. Sequencing was performed on peripheral blood, taken before any cancer treatment. This chain links TRBV5-1 with TRBJ2-1; D uncertain. The CDR3 sequence is CASSLEDPSREQFF. DNA for the CDR3: TGCGCCAGCAGCTTAGAGGACCCCTCCCGGGAGCAGTTCTTC.